The clone carrying this T cell receptor beta chain has a count of ten or more. Its antigen is not identified. The CDR3 covers 16 residues. The junction had 10 bases not matched to a gene; V was cut back by 4 bases and J by 6 bases. Germline V gene lookup returns CDR1 SGHAT and CDR2 FQNNGV. TCRdb independently ran MiXCR on the 5' RACE reads; one entry per CDR3 protein. This table holds around 100,000 distinct CDR3 sequences, 5.8% found once. The data derive from a study of T cells after yellow fever vaccination. On the study more broadly: Preparation used SMART-Seq v4 Ultra Low Input for the low-cell-number fractions. Study results and caveats: CD4 and CD8 compartments shared a small share of clonotypes, likely from convergent recombination. The booster saw the reappearance of most primary-vaccination clones (approximately 97% CD4, 88% CD8). A weaker but faster secondary response was observed, peaking on day 5 versus 15.

This TCR was sampled from a man aged 18 to 29 who received the YFV17D yellow fever vaccine. The chain employs TRBV11-2 and TRBJ2-1; 9 bases align to TRBD1. This specimen was CD8+ T cells sorted from PBMCs, taken 10 days after the yellow fever booster vaccination. CDR3 in amino acids: CASSSPGQGRGNEQFF. CDR3 nucleotide sequence: TGTGCCAGCAGCTCGCCGGGACAGGGTCGAGGCAATGAGCAGTTCTTC.